This passage covers 30 T cell receptor beta chains from one sample sequenced in a study of response to subunit inactivated influenza vaccine. TCRdb analysed the RT-PCR reads with MiXCR anew, one entry per CDR3 protein. The sample records fewer than 350,000 distinct CDR3 sequences, 21% being singletons. This material consisted of PBMCs from blood, taken around 22 months after vaccination. These receptor sequences come from a man aged 50 to 75 who received an inactivated influenza vaccine.

This clonotype came up a few times. The CDR3 DNA reads TGTGCCAGCAGTTATAGCCACGTGGGCAGCTATAGCAATCAGCCCCAGCATTTT. This sequence encodes CASSYSHVGSYSNQPQHF. The chain carries TRBV6-2 or TRBV6-3 and TRBJ1-5; D uncertain. The germline gives CDR1 MNHEY, CDR2 SVGEGT. V was clipped by 3 bases and J by 0 bases, with 18 bases between them. There are 18 residues in the CDR3.

This clonotype was recorded a few times. The rearrangement joins TRBV27 to TRBJ1-1; D might be TRBD1 (5 bases). CDR1 and CDR2 (germline): MNHEY, SMNVEV (reference sequence). V was trimmed by 4 bases and J by 2 bases, leaving 14 bases between them. CDR3 length: 15 residues. CDR3 amino acids: CASSSGLLINTEAFF. For the CDR3, the DNA is TGTGCCAGCAGTTCAGGGTTGCTAATAAACACTGAAGCTTTCTTT.

V and J are TRBV25-1 and TRBJ1-2, with 10 bases fitting TRBD1. CDR3 length equals 15 residues. V was pared by 4 bases and J by 7 bases, with 9 bases of the junction left unmatched. From germline, CDR1 is MGHDK and CDR2 SYGVNS. For the CDR3, the DNA is TGTGCCAGCAGTGTGACAGGGGGCAGGACTGGTGGCTACACCTTC. Amino acids: CASSVTGGRTGGYTF.

The chain uses TRBV30 and TRBJ1-5, with D uncertain. The CDR3 sequence is 13 residues long. Trimming took 1 base from V and 9 from J, leaving 13 bases between them. Germline V lookup: CDR1 GTSNPN, CDR2 SVGIG (reference sequence). The CDR3 region is CAWSALNMGPQHF. The CDR3 DNA reads as TGTGCCTGGAGTGCCCTCAATATGGGGCCCCAGCATTTT.

The V call is TRBV3-1, the J call TRBJ2-5, with 7 nucleotides matching TRBD1. This CDR3 spans 15 amino acids. The germline V gene has CDR1 LGHDT and CDR2 YNNKEL (reference sequence). V dropped 6 bases and J dropped 3; count of bases not matched to a gene: 10. CDR3 protein: CASSRTGRREETQYF. The DNA of the CDR3 is TGTGCCAGCAGTCGGACAGGACGTAGGGAAGAGACCCAGTACTTC.

The rearrangement uses TRBV12-3 or TRBV12-4 and TRBJ1-6, with 7 bases matching TRBD1. V was pared by 3 bases and J by 0 bases, with 5 bases of the junction left unmatched. The CDR3 is 17 amino acids. CDR3 region: CASSFGQAASYNSPLHF. The CDR3 DNA reads TGTGCCAGCAGTTTCGGACAGGCGGCCTCCTATAATTCACCCCTCCACTTT.

The rearrangement joins TRBV7-2 to TRBJ1-2; D not certain. The CDR3 contains 15 residues. V lost 1 base, J lost 4 bases, and 13 bases lay in between. Germline-derived CDR1 and CDR2 are SGHTA and FQGNSA. CDR3 region: CASSLVVQPFYGYTF. CDR3 sequence (DNA): TGTGCCAGCAGCTTAGTCGTACAGCCTTTCTATGGCTACACCTTC.

This clonotype was observed a handful of times. The chain joins TRBV4-3 to TRBJ1-2, with D possibly matching TRBD1 (5 bases). This CDR3 is built from 13 residues. V was cut by 0 bases and J by 8 bases, with 10 bases left in between. CDR1 and CDR2 from the germline V gene are LGHNA and YSLEER. CDR3 coding DNA: TGCGCCAGCAGCCAAGATGGCAGGGTAGGCTACACCTTC. Its protein product is CASSQDGRVGYTF.

Concerning this clonotype itself: A clone one base away is much larger, so this may be a read error. As DNA, the CDR3 is TGTGCCACAACAGTTACCACTGAAGCTTTATTT. Translated: CATTVTTEALF. This chain joins TRBV12-3 or TRBV12-4 and TRBJ1-1; D is unclear. The CDR3 is 11 amino acids.

This clonotype was seen only a few times. The rearrangement links TRBV28 to TRBJ1-5, with unresolved D. Germline CDR1 MDHEN, CDR2 SYDVKM. The CDR3 has 17 residues. V was trimmed by 2 bases and J by 6 bases, leaving 20 bases between them. The CDR3 coding sequence is TGTGCCAGCAGTTTAGGGTACGGAGGGAGTCGAGGTCAGCCCCAGCATTTT. Protein sequence: CASSLGYGGSRGQPQHF.

This clonotype was recorded a few times. J is TRBJ2-7 and V is TRBV6-1; TRBD2 might be the D (6 bases). CDR1 is MNHNS, CDR2 SASEGT, per germline. The ends were cut back, 5 bases at V and 2 bases at J, with 10 bases in the middle. The CDR3 has 13 amino acids. This CDR3 is CASSRETAYEQYF. CDR3 coding DNA: TGTGCCAGCAGTCGGGAGACTGCCTACGAGCAGTACTTC.

This clonotype was seen only a few times. The CDR3 region is CASSQDRGDRDEDWGNQPQHF. In nucleotides, the CDR3 is TGTGCCAGCAGCCAAGATAGAGGGGACAGGGACGAGGATTGGGGCAATCAGCCCCAGCATTTT. The chain combines TRBV14 with TRBJ1-5, with 9 bases aligning to TRBD1. There are 21 residues in the CDR3. Germline V gene sequence: CDR1 SGHDN, CDR2 FVKESK. V trimming: 0 bases; J trimming: 2 bases; junction bases outside the gene matches: 17.

The chain combines TRBV19 with TRBJ1-5; maybe TRBD1 (6 bases). There are 13 residues in the CDR3. Looked up from germline, CDR1 is LNHDA and CDR2 is SQIVND (reference sequence). With 7 bases removed from V and 11 bases from J, the gap between germline ends came to 18 bases. In DNA form, the CDR3 reads TGTGCCAGTATCCCTGCCGGGGGCAGTGCCCAGCATTTT. It yields the protein CASIPAGGSAQHF.

This clonotype was counted a few times. This chain links TRBV20-1 with TRBJ2-1, with TRBD2 as a possible D gene (6 bases). Germline CDR1 DFQATT, CDR2 SNEGSKA (reference sequence). The CDR3 contains 17 residues. V lost 4 bases and J lost 6, with 25 bases in between. The CDR3 sequence is CSANNPLAYASTNEQFF. CDR3 DNA: TGCAGTGCTAACAACCCCCTAGCGTACGCCTCAACCAATGAGCAGTTCTTC.

This chain uses TRBV5-1 with TRBJ2-2; possibly TRBD1 for D (5 bases). CDR3 length: 14 residues. The V gene's germline CDR1 is SGHRS and CDR2 YFSETQ. Between the trimmed V and J ends, which lost 4 bases and 3 bases, there was a span of 10 bases. The CDR3 region is CASSPDRDTGELFF. The CDR3 DNA is TGCGCCAGCAGCCCTGACAGAGACACCGGGGAGCTGTTTTTT.

The rearrangement joins TRBV18 to TRBJ2-1, with D uncertain. Trimming removed 6 bases from V and 0 bases from J, with 18 bases in between. The CDR3 runs to 17 residues. Germline CDR1 reads KGHSH; CDR2 reads LQKENI. CDR3 DNA: TGTGCCAGCTCGCAGCCGGGTCTACCTAGCTCCTACAATGAGCAGTTCTTC. The encoded protein is CASSQPGLPSSYNEQFF.

The chain has TRBV6-2 or TRBV6-3 and TRBJ1-1; D call uncertain. V lost 4 bases, J lost 3 bases, and 12 bases lay in between. Germline lookup yields CDR1 MNHEY and CDR2 SVGEGT. The CDR3 is 14 amino acids. For the CDR3, the DNA is TGTGCCAGCAGTTCGTCAGGAGCTTACACTGAAGCTTTCTTT. It translates to CASSSSGAYTEAFF.

This chain joins TRBV27 and TRBJ2-7, with a weak D call TRBD2 (5 bases). The CDR3 is made up of 13 amino acids. Germline CDR1 MNHEY, CDR2 SMNVEV (reference sequence). The V and J ends lost 2 bases and 8 bases respectively, with 13 bases between them. CDR3 in amino acids: CASSLSEGHKQYF. In DNA, the CDR3 is TGTGCCAGCAGTTTAAGCGAGGGCCACAAGCAGTACTTC.

A few counts support this clonotype. CDR3 sequence reads: CASSRNGGSKAPLHF. DNA for the CDR3: TGTGCCAGCAGTCGAAATGGTGGGTCTAAGGCACCCCTCCACTTT. The chain has TRBV7-2 and TRBJ1-6; D not resolved. The CDR3 runs to 15 residues. In germline, CDR1 is SGHTA, CDR2 FQGNSA. The ends were cut back, 6 bases at V and 11 bases at J, with 20 bases in the middle.

The genes are TRBV5-1 and TRBJ1-2; D may be TRBD1 (6 bases). Germline V gene sequence: CDR1 SGHRS, CDR2 YFSETQ. The CDR3 is 14 residues long. V gave up 0 bases and J gave up 4 bases, with 10 bases separating them. This CDR3 is CASSLARDIYGYTF. CDR3 nucleotides: TGCGCCAGCAGCTTGGCCCGGGACATCTATGGCTACACCTTC.

V is TRBV28 and J is TRBJ2-1; 10 bases match TRBD2. CDR3 length equals 16 residues. From germline, CDR1 is MDHEN and CDR2 SYDVKM. V dropped 5 bases and J dropped 4; count of bases not matched to a gene: 8. The CDR3, as DNA: TGTGCCAGCAGTCTGACACTAGCGGGAAGATACAATGAGCAGTTCTTC. Protein sequence: CASSLTLAGRYNEQFF.

This clonotype was counted once. The V gene is TRBV9, the J gene TRBJ2-1; 10 nucleotides align to TRBD1. CDR1 is SGDLS, CDR2 YYNGEE, per germline. This CDR3 has 14 amino acids. J was trimmed by 6 bases and V by 3 bases; bases with no gene match: 3. CDR3 loop: CASSAGTGANEQFF. CDR3 bases: TGTGCCAGCAGCGCCGGGACAGGGGCCAATGAGCAGTTCTTC.

This clonotype appeared many times. The chain combines TRBV7-8 with TRBJ1-2, with 9 bases identical to TRBD1. The CDR3 totals 15 residues. Unmatched junction bases numbered 9, after V lost 5 bases and J lost 5 bases. Per germline, CDR1 SGHVS and CDR2 FQNEAQ. The CDR3 spells CASSQGTGNVYGYTF. The CDR3 DNA reads as TGTGCCAGCAGCCAAGGGACAGGGAATGTTTATGGCTACACCTTC.

This clonotype was counted at least ten times. The chain is built from TRBV7-9 and TRBJ1-5, with D maybe TRBD1 (5 bases). Germline CDR1 reads SEHNR; CDR2 reads FQNEAQ (reference sequence). Trimming pared 3 bases from V and 7 bases from J, leaving 13 bases between. The CDR3 has 14 amino acids. The CDR3 spells CASSFGGREQPQHF. CDR3 DNA sequence: TGTGCCAGCAGCTTCGGCGGCAGGGAGCAGCCCCAGCATTTT.

The chain is built from TRBV12-3 or TRBV12-4 and TRBJ2-3; 8 nucleotides agree with TRBD2. Germline trimming cut 3 bases from V and 4 bases from J; bases unmatched to any gene: 6. This CDR3 comprises 15 residues. DNA for the CDR3: TGTGCCAGCAGTTTCGGTAGCGGGAACGCAGATACGCAGTATTTT. Its protein product is CASSFGSGNADTQYF.

This clonotype has just a few counts. The chain joins TRBV3-1 to TRBJ2-5; D is unresolved. Trimming shortened V by 2 bases and J by 5 bases, and 6 bases separated the two germline ends. The CDR3 length is 12 residues. CDR1 LGHDT and CDR2 YNNKEL come from the germline V gene (reference sequence). In nucleotides, the CDR3 is TGTGCCAGCAGCCAACGAGCGGAGACCCAGTACTTC. Translation gives CASSQRAETQYF.

The genes are TRBV7-6 and TRBJ2-2; 9 nucleotides match TRBD1. Germline V CDR1 and CDR2: SGHVS, FNYEAQ. V shed 4 bases, J shed 1 base, and the junction held 7 bases outside the gene matches. The CDR3 contains 17 residues. Written as DNA, the CDR3 is TGTGCCAGCAGCTCGTTTTACAGGGGGCTGAACACCGGGGAGCTGTTTTTT. Protein product: CASSSFYRGLNTGELFF. Looking up the rest from reference TRBV7-6 and TRBJ2-2 gives the full variable domain: GAGVSQSPRYKVTKRGQDVALRCDPISGHVSLYWYRQALGQGPEFLTYFNYEAQQDKSGLPNDRFSAERPEGSISTLTIQRTEQRDSAMYRCASSSFYRGLNTGELFFGEGSRLTVL.

The DNA of the CDR3 is TGTGCCACCGGGACAGGGGTTAGCGGCGAGCAGTACTTC. Amino acids: CATGTGVSGEQYF. The chain recombines TRBV2 with TRBJ2-7; 10 bases align to TRBD1. This CDR3 has 13 amino acids. Germline V gene lookup returns CDR1 SNHLY and CDR2 FYNNEI. After removal of 10 bases from V and 6 bases from J, the junction contained 9 bases not matched to a gene.

This clonotype appeared a few times. The chain joins TRBV2 to TRBJ2-1; 9 positions match TRBD2. J was trimmed by 7 bases and V by 7 bases; bases with no gene match: 23. The CDR3 is 19 amino acids. Germline loops: CDR1 SNHLY, CDR2 FYNNEI. The CDR3 bases are TGTGCCAGCACCAGGAAAGGGTTAGCGGGGGCCTCCGGAGAAAATGAGCAGTTCTTC. As protein: CASTRKGLAGASGENEQFF.

This rearrangement joins TRBV27 to TRBJ1-6; possibly TRBD1 for D (6 bases). With 6 bases removed from V and 7 bases from J, the gap between germline ends came to 22 bases. From germline, CDR1 is MNHEY and CDR2 SMNVEV (reference sequence). The CDR3 is 17 residues long. CDR3 coding DNA: TGTGCCAGCAGCGCCTTGATTTGGGGACAAGAGAATTCACCCCTCCACTTT. This translates into CASSALIWGQENSPLHF.